What follows describes a single T cell receptor (beta chain). The sample is drawn from a study of blood T cell repertoires in COVID-19. The wider study: There were acute and convalescent COVID-19 samples, and they came from the United States, Italy and Spain. T cells, B-cell-depleted T cells, or PBMCs supplied cDNA or gDNA.

Authors' data handling: Scientists estimated how many nucleated cells there were by amplifying reference gene primers. The data were produced by immunoSEQ multiplex PCR, yet TCRdb's version contains in-frame clones alone and is incomplete. V, J and clone size derive from that table, while D and trimming were established from the DNA sequence. The repertoire holds about 300,000 clones, with about nine tenths as singletons. Germline V gene sequence: CDR1 SGHTA, CDR2 FQGNSA. The CDR3 runs to 14 residues. V gave up 2 bases and J gave up 4 bases; unmatched junction bases: 4. Seattle patients were enrolled while actively infected and followed longitudinally.

Source material: peripheral blood. This sequence joins TRBV7-2 and TRBJ1-1, with 7 bases lining up with TRBD1. The clonotype originates from a woman aged 25-40 years with COVID-19, enrolled during active disease. This chain's CDR3 is CASSLPQGGTEAFF. CDR3 DNA sequence: TGTGCCAGCAGCTTACCGCAGGGGGGCACTGAAGCTTTCTTT. Variable domain in full (rest from reference TRBV7-2 and TRBJ1-1): GAGVSQSPSNKVTEKGKDVELRCDPISGHTALYWYRQSLGQGLEFLIYFQGNSAPDKSGLPSDRFSAERTGGSVSTLTIQRTQQEDSAVYLCASSLPQGGTEAFFGQGTRLTVV.